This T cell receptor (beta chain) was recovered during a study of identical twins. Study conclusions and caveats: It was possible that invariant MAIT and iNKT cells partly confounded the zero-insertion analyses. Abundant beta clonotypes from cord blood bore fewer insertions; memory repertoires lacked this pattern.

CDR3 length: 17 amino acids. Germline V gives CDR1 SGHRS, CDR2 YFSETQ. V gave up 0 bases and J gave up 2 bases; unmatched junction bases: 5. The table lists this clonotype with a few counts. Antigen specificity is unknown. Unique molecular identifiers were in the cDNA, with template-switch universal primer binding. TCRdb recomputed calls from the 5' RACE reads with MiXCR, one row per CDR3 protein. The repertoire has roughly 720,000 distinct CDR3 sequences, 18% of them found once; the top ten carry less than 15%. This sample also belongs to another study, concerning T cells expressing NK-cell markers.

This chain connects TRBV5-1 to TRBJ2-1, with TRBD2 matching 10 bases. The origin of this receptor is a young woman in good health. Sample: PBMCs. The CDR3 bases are TGCGCCAGCAGCTTGGGCCCCGGGACTAGCGCCTACAATGAGCAGTTCTTC. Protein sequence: CASSLGPGTSAYNEQFF.